The rows below give T cell receptor beta chains drawn from one sample of a study of identical twins. TCRdb passed the 5' RACE reads through MiXCR, listing each CDR3 protein once. The repertoire holds 650,000 to 750,000 distinct CDR3 sequences, with over 20% as singletons. This sample was also put to use in a study of T cells expressing NK-cell markers.

The material sequenced was PBMCs. The receptors come from a woman aged 18-30 years in good health. Both conserved end residues are part of each CDR3. D genes are given only for firm matches. A row's size may be missing; if present it is once, few, many or a size class.

d_gene	abundance	v_gene	j_gene	CDR3nt	CDR3aa
.	few	TRBV11-1	TRBJ1-2	TGTGCCAGCAGCCTAGACGGAGGCTTCTATGGCTACACCTTC	CASSLDGGFYGYTF
.	.	TRBV20-1	TRBJ1-4	TGCAGTGCTCACAGGACACCTAATGAAAAACTGTTTTTT	CSAHRTPNEKLFF
.	.	TRBV11-2	TRBJ2-1	TGTGCCAGCAGCTTAACGGACAGCTACAATGAGCAGTTCTTC	CASSLTDSYNEQFF
TRBD1	few	TRBV6-2/TRBV6-3	TRBJ2-7	TGTGCCAGCAGTTACACCGGGACAGGGACCTACGAGCAGTACTTC	CASSYTGTGTYEQYF
.	.	TRBV20-1	TRBJ1-3	TGCAGTGCTAGTCACGGGGGAAACACCATATATTTT	CSASHGGNTIYF
TRBD2	.	TRBV10-2	TRBJ2-1	TGCGCCAGCAGTGACCAGCCAGCGGGAGCCAATGAGCAGTTCTTC	CASSDQPAGANEQFF
TRBD2	.	TRBV4-1	TRBJ2-2	TGCGCCAGCAGGGGCGGGAGGGCCACCGGGGAGCTGTTTTTT	CASRGGRATGELFF
.	.	TRBV5-6	TRBJ2-1	TGTGCCAGCAGCTTGACTCCGACGGGATACAATGAGCAGTTCTTC	CASSLTPTGYNEQFF
TRBD2	.	TRBV7-6	TRBJ2-1	TGTGCCAGCAGCTTAGAGCGGGGGGGCAGGGAGCAGTTCTTC	CASSLERGGREQFF
TRBD1	many	TRBV28	TRBJ1-5	TGTGCCAGCAGTCCAAGGACAGGGCGGATGCCCCAGCATTTT	CASSPRTGRMPQHF
.	.	TRBV3-1	TRBJ2-7	TGTGCCAGCAGCCAAGGGTGGGACATTACCAGCGAGCAGTACTTC	CASSQGWDITSEQYF
TRBD1	.	TRBV5-1	TRBJ2-1	TGCGCCAGCAGCTTAACTTTGCCCAGGGGGCATGAGCAGTTCTTC	CASSLTLPRGHEQFF
TRBD2	few	TRBV12-3/TRBV12-4	TRBJ2-1	TGTGCCAGCAGTTCTAGCGGGGTCTACAATGAGCAGTTCTTC	CASSSSGVYNEQFF
.	.	TRBV11-3	TRBJ2-2	TGTGCCAGCAGCAAACAGGGAACGGGCGGGGAGCTGTTTTTT	CASSKQGTGGELFF
.	many	TRBV12-3/TRBV12-4	TRBJ1-2	TGTGCCAGCAGTTTACGCCCCTATGGCTACACCTTC	CASSLRPYGYTF
TRBD1	.	TRBV20-1	TRBJ2-7	TGCAGTGCTAGAGTATCGACAGGGCCGGGCGAGCAGTACTTC	CSARVSTGPGEQYF
.	.	TRBV28	TRBJ2-1	TGTGCCAGCAGTTTAATGGGGGAGGACTACAATGAGCAGTTCTTC	CASSLMGEDYNEQFF
TRBD1	.	TRBV7-9	TRBJ1-1	TGTGCCAGCAGCTACCCGGGACAGGCGGGAACTGAAGCTTTCTTT	CASSYPGQAGTEAFF
.	few	TRBV18	TRBJ2-5	TGTGCCAGCTCAAGCCATATAATAGAGACCCAGTACTTC	CASSSHIIETQYF
TRBD2	many	TRBV7-2	TRBJ2-1	TGTGCCAGCAGCTTAACTAGCGGGAACTACAATGAGCAGTTCTTC	CASSLTSGNYNEQFF
TRBD2	.	TRBV7-2	TRBJ2-1	TGTGCCAGCAGCTTAGTCTTTAGAACTAGCGGATACAATGAGCAGTTCTTC	CASSLVFRTSGYNEQFF
.	few	TRBV9	TRBJ2-5	TGTGCCAGCAGCGTATCAGCGGGAAGGGGGGAGACCCAGTACTTC	CASSVSAGRGETQYF
TRBD1	.	TRBV11-2	TRBJ1-2	TGTGCCAGCAGGAGGACAGGCGGAAGACGAACTAACTATGGCTACACCTTC	CASRRTGGRRTNYGYTF
.	many	TRBV12-3/TRBV12-4	TRBJ1-1	TGTGCCAGCAGTTGGAGGAGGGAGATGAACACTGAAGCTTTCTTT	CASSWRREMNTEAFF
TRBD1	.	TRBV13	TRBJ2-5	TGTGCCAGCACCACGTCGCCAGGGGGTTCGGAGACCCAGTACTTC	CASTTSPGGSETQYF
TRBD1	few	TRBV15	TRBJ2-2	TGTGCCACCAGCAGAGACAGGGGGCTAGGAGGCACCGGGGAGCTGTTTTTT	CATSRDRGLGGTGELFF
.	few	TRBV6-2/TRBV6-3	TRBJ2-7	TGTGCCAGCAGTTACACCAAAGAAAAAGGGAACTCCTACGAGCAGTACTTC	CASSYTKEKGNSYEQYF
.	.	TRBV7-3	TRBJ2-3	TGTGCCAGCAGCCAGGGACCCTCCACCTTCCCAGATACGCAGTATTTT	CASSQGPSTFPDTQYF
.	few	TRBV6-2/TRBV6-3	TRBJ1-5	TGTGCCAGCAGTGCCGGGTATAGCAATCAGCCCCAGCATTTT	CASSAGYSNQPQHF
.	many	TRBV6-1	TRBJ1-2	TGTGCCAGCAGGAAAACCGGGACGGCGAACAATGGCTACACCTTC	CASRKTGTANNGYTF
.	few	TRBV3-1	TRBJ2-5	TGTGCCAGCAGCCAACTTGATCAGTACCAAGAGACCCAGTACTTC	CASSQLDQYQETQYF
TRBD1	many	TRBV12-3/TRBV12-4	TRBJ2-7	TGTGCCAGCAGTCGCGACAGGGTTCAGTACTTC	CASSRDRVQYF
.	few	TRBV4-1	TRBJ2-5	TGCGCCAGCAGCCAAGACGGTCGGGGGAGCCAAGAGACCCAGTACTTC	CASSQDGRGSQETQYF
.	few	TRBV7-2	TRBJ2-1	TGTGCCAGCAGCTTAGCGCTTGGACGCTCCTACAATGAGCAGTTCTTC	CASSLALGRSYNEQFF
.	few	TRBV5-1	TRBJ2-7	TGCGCCAGCAGCTTGCGGGACGGCTCCTACGAGCAGTACTTC	CASSLRDGSYEQYF